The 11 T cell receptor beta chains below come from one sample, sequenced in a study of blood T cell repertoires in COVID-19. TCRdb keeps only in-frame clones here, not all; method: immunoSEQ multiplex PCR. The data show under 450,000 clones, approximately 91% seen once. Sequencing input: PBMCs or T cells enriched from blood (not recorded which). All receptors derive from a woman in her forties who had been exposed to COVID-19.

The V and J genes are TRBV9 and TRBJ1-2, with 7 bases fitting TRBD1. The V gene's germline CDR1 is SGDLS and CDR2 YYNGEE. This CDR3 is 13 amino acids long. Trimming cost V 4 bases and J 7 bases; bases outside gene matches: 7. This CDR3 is CASSPTTGFGYTF. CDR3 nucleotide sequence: TGTGCCAGCAGCCCAACGACAGGGTTTGGCTACACCTTC.

CDR3 amino acids: CASSLSKGLAGGFEEQFF. CDR3 coding DNA: TGCGCCAGCAGCTTGAGTAAGGGCCTAGCGGGAGGATTCGAGGAGCAGTTCTTC. The V and J genes are TRBV5-1 and TRBJ2-1; 11 bases are shared with TRBD2. The CDR3 has 18 amino acids. Looked up from germline, CDR1 is SGHRS and CDR2 is YFSETQ. J gave up 10 bases and V 1 base, and 16 bases lay outside the gene matches.

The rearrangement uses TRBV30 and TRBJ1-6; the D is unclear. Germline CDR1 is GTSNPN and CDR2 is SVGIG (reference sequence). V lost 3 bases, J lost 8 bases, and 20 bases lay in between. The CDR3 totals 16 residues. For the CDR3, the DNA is TGTGCCTGGAGCCCCTCCGGGAGGCGGATTGATTCACCCCTCCACTTT. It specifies CAWSPSGRRIDSPLHF.

The CDR3 loop is CAWSEDRLNTEAFF. The CDR3 DNA is TGTGCCTGGAGTGAGGACAGACTGAACACTGAAGCTTTCTTT. The V gene is TRBV30, the J gene TRBJ1-1, with D perhaps TRBD1 (6 bases). V gave up 1 base and J gave up 0 bases, with 9 bases separating them. There are 14 residues in the CDR3. CDR1 is GTSNPN, CDR2 SVGIG, per germline (reference sequence). The whole variable domain, filled in from reference TRBV30 and TRBJ1-1, reads SQTIHQWPATLVQPVGSPLSLECTVEGTSNPNLYWYRQAAGRGLQLLFYSVGIGQISSEVPQNLSASRPQDRQFILSSKKLLLSDSGFYLCAWSEDRLNTEAFFGQGTRLTVV.

The CDR3: CASKGAGRTDTQYF. In nucleotides, the CDR3 is TGCGCCAGCAAGGGAGCGGGACGCACAGATACGCAGTATTTT. The genes are TRBV5-1 and TRBJ2-3; 7 bases map to TRBD2. This CDR3 comprises 14 residues. V dropped 6 bases and J dropped 1; count of bases not matched to a gene: 5. Germline CDR1 and CDR2: SGHRS and YFSETQ.

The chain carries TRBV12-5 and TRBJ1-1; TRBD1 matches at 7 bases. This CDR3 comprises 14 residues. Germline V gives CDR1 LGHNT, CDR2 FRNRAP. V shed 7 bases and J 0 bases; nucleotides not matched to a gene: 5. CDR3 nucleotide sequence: TGTGCTAGTGAACCAGGGGGAGTGAACACTGAAGCTTTCTTT. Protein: CASEPGGVNTEAFF.

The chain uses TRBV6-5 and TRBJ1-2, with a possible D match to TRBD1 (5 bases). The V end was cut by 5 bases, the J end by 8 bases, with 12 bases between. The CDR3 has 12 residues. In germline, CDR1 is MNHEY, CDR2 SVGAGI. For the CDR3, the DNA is TGTGCCAGCAGTCTGGTGGGGCGAGGCTACACCTTC. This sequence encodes CASSLVGRGYTF.

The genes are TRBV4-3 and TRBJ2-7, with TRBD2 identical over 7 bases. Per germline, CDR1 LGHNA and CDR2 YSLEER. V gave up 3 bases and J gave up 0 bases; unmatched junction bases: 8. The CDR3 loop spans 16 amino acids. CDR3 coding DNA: TGCGCCAGCAGCCAGGCACTAGCGACATTCTCCTACGAGCAGTACTTC. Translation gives CASSQALATFSYEQYF.

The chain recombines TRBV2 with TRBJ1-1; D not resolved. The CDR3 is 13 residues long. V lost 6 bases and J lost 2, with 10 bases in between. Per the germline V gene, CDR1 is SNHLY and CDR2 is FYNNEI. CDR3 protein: CASSQNANTEAFF. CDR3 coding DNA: TGTGCCAGCAGCCAGAACGCCAACACTGAAGCTTTCTTT.

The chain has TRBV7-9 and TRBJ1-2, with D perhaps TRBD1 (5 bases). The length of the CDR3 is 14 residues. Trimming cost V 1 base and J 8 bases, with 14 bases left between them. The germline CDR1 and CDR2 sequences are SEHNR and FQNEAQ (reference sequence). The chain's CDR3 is CASSLVAGTLGYTF. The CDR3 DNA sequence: TGTGCCAGCAGCTTAGTAGCGGGGACCTTAGGCTACACCTTC.

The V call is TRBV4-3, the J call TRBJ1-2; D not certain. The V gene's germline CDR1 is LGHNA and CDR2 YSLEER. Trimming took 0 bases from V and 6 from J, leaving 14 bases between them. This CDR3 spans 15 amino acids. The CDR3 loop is CASSQEFARFDGYTF. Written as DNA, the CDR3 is TGCGCCAGCAGCCAAGAGTTCGCCCGGTTCGATGGCTACACCTTC.